This TCR beta chain comes out of a study of cytomegalovirus exposure and HLA in healthy donors. This CDR3 has 14 residues. V was shortened by 10 bases and J by 2 bases, with 14 bases between the two germline ends. Germline CDR1 reads ENHRY; CDR2 reads SYGVKD. General observations from the study: Common viral pathogens seemed, in a later analysis, to connect with several of the most significant clusters. Reports showed the classifier diagnosing cytomegalovirus status with high specificity and sensitivity. Productive rates of about 90% or about 30% were seen for most TCR beta V segments in an earlier analysis. Immune exposure information available was restricted to CMV serostatus.

Of note for this clone: Antigen unknown.

Researchers ran the PCR with 60 Vbeta and 13 Jbeta primers. Data came from immunoSEQ multiplex PCR; TCRdb stores just in-frame clones and leaves some out. The sample contains 120,000 or so clones, 81% of which appear only once. The chain is built from TRBV10-3 and TRBJ1-4; D call uncertain. The clonotype comes from a man between 40 and 49 years old in good health and CMV-seronegative. Sequenced sample: PBMCs. The CDR3 loop is CATAYEGTNEKLFF. Written as DNA, the CDR3 is TGTGCCACCGCCTACGAGGGCACTAATGAAAAACTGTTTTTT.